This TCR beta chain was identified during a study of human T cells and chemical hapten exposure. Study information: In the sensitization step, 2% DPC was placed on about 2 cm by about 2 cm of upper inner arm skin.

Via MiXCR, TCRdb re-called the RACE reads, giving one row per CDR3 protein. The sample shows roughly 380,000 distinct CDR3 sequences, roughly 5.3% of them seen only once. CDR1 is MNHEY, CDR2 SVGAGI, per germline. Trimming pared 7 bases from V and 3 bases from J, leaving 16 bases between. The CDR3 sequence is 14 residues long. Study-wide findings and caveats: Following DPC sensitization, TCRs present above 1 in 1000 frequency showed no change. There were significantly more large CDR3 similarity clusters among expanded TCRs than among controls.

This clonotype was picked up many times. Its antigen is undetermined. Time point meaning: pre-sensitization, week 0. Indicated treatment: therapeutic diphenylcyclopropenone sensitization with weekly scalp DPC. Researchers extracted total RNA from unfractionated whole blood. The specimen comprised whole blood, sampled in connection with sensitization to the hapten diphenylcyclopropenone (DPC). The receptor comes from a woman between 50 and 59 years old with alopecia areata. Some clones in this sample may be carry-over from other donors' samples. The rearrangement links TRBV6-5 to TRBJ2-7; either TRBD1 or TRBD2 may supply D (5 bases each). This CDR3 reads CASKPGPSHYEQYF. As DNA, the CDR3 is TGTGCCAGCAAACCGGGACCTTCACACTACGAGCAGTACTTC.